The 12 T cell receptor beta chains reported below all come from one sample, sequenced in a study of T cell changes during pregnancy in multiple sclerosis. Clones were sequenced by immunoSEQ multiplex PCR, and TCRdb holds only the in-frame ones, with some missing. The table records approximately 130,000 clones, around 97% of them present only once. The material sequenced was peripheral blood, taken after pregnancy. The receptors stem from a female donor with multiple sclerosis, enrolled in a pregnancy study.

This clone was found once. V usage is TRBV27 and J usage is TRBJ1-2, with D possibly being TRBD1 (6 bases). Trimming pared 8 bases from V and 4 bases from J, leaving 11 bases between. The length of the CDR3 is 12 residues. Germline V gives CDR1 MNHEY, CDR2 SMNVEV (reference sequence). CDR3 sequence (DNA): TGTGCCAGCTGGGGGCGACCCTATGGCTACACCTTC. Its protein product is CASWGRPYGYTF.

This chain joins TRBV7-9 and TRBJ2-7; 7 bases line up with TRBD2. The length of the CDR3 is 13 residues. V was clipped by 1 base and J by 5 bases; unmatched bases: 2. In germline, CDR1 is SEHNR, CDR2 FQNEAQ (reference sequence). DNA for the CDR3: TGTGCCAGCAGCTTAGTGGGAGGGGACGAGCAGTACTTC. Residues: CASSLVGGDEQYF. The full variable domain, its missing parts supplied by reference TRBV7-9 and TRBJ2-7, is DTGVSQNPRHKITKRGQNVTFRCDPISEHNRLYWYRQTLGQGPEFLTYFQNEAQLEKSRLLSDRFSAERPKGSFSTLEIQRTEQGDSAMYLCASSLVGGDEQYFGPGTRLTVT.

In this sample, this clone turned up once. The V gene is TRBV4-1, the J gene TRBJ2-7, with D hard to call. Germline V gene lookup returns CDR1 MGHRA and CDR2 YSYEKL. V lost 1 base to trimming and J lost 2 bases, with 12 bases between them. CDR3 length: 15 amino acids. CDR3 sequence (DNA): TGCGCCAGCAGCCAAGCGAAAGAGAGAGCCTACGAGCAGTACTTC. Protein sequence: CASSQAKERAYEQYF.

The rearrangement joins TRBV2 to TRBJ2-1; 7 bases map to TRBD2. The junction had 6 bases not matched to a gene; V was cut back by 5 bases and J by 5 bases. This CDR3 contains 14 residues. The germline V gene has CDR1 SNHLY and CDR2 FYNNEI. CDR3 DNA sequence: TGTGCCAGCAGTTTACGGACTAGTAACAATGAGCAGTTCTTC. This sequence encodes CASSLRTSNNEQFF.

This clone came up once. The CDR3 reads CASSPPYIRGRTNTEAFF. Here the CDR3 DNA reads TGTGCCAGCTCACCACCGTATATCAGGGGGCGGACGAACACTGAAGCTTTCTTT. The rearrangement uses TRBV18 and TRBJ1-1, with 8 bases lining up with TRBD1. CDR1 and CDR2 (germline): KGHSH, LQKENI. The V segment lost 0 bases and the J segment 1 base; nucleotides outside the gene matches: 10. The CDR3 covers 18 residues.

The chain is built from TRBV27 and TRBJ2-5; TRBD2 matches at 9 bases. V shed 2 bases, J shed 7 bases, and the junction held 8 bases outside the gene matches. Germline V gene sequence: CDR1 MNHEY, CDR2 SMNVEV (reference sequence). The CDR3 loop spans 15 amino acids. The CDR3 here is CASSLEARRGGTQYF. The CDR3 DNA reads as TGTGCCAGCAGTTTAGAAGCCCGGCGGGGGGGGACCCAGTACTTC.

This clone was picked up one time. The genes are TRBV5-4 and TRBJ2-7; D remains ambiguous. This CDR3 is built from 13 residues. V was shortened by 2 bases and J by 0 bases, with 6 bases between the two germline ends. Germline V lookup: CDR1 SGHNT, CDR2 YYREEE (reference sequence). CDR3 bases: TGTGCCAGCAGCTTACCGAGCTCCTACGAGCAGTACTTC. It is translated as CASSLPSSYEQYF.

The chain recombines TRBV7-2 with TRBJ1-1, with 8 positions matching TRBD1. Germline CDR1 reads SGHTA; CDR2 reads FQGNSA. There are 16 residues in the CDR3. Unmatched junction bases numbered 8, after V lost 2 bases and J lost 3 bases. CDR3 nucleotide sequence: TGTGCCAGCAGCTTAAGGGGTCAGGGGGCGGACACTGAAGCTTTCTTT. It yields the protein CASSLRGQGADTEAFF.

The genes are TRBV9 and TRBJ2-3; 13 nucleotides align to TRBD2. The CDR3 covers 16 residues. J lost 5 bases, V lost 2 bases, and 5 bases had no gene match. In germline, CDR1 is SGDLS, CDR2 YYNGEE. CDR3 residues: CASSVTSGRTGDTQYF. CDR3 bases: TGTGCCAGCAGCGTGACTAGCGGGAGGACCGGAGATACGCAGTATTTT. Full variable domain (missing parts from reference TRBV9 and TRBJ2-3): DSGVTQTPKHLITATGQRVTLRCSPRSGDLSVYWYQQSLDQGLQFLIQYYNGEERAKGNILERFSAQQFPDLHSELNLSSLELGDSALYFCASSVTSGRTGDTQYFGPGTRLTVL.

This chain links TRBV2 with TRBJ2-1; D not resolved. CDR3 length: 14 residues. V lost 6 bases and J lost 7, with 16 bases in between. CDR1 and CDR2 from the germline V gene are SNHLY and FYNNEI. The CDR3 DNA sequence: TGTGCCAGCAGAAAAGCTGGTCTATTAAATGAGCAGTTCTTC. Its protein product is CASRKAGLLNEQFF.

The gene calls are TRBV6-5 and TRBJ2-7; TRBD2 is a possible D gene (5 bases). The germline CDR1 and CDR2 sequences are MNHEY and SVGAGI. The ends were cut back, 5 bases at V and 3 bases at J, with 5 bases in the middle. The CDR3 is 11 amino acids. CDR3: CASSAGYEQYF. CDR3 bases: TGTGCCAGCAGTGCGGGCTACGAGCAGTACTTC.

The chain joins TRBV27 to TRBJ2-3, with unresolved D. CDR1 and CDR2 from the germline V gene are MNHEY and SMNVEV (reference sequence). Trimming removed 2 bases at V and 0 bases at J, with 3 bases between. The CDR3 sequence is 13 residues long. CDR3 DNA: TGTGCCAGCAGTTTACTGAGCACAGATACGCAGTATTTT. It codes for CASSLLSTDTQYF.